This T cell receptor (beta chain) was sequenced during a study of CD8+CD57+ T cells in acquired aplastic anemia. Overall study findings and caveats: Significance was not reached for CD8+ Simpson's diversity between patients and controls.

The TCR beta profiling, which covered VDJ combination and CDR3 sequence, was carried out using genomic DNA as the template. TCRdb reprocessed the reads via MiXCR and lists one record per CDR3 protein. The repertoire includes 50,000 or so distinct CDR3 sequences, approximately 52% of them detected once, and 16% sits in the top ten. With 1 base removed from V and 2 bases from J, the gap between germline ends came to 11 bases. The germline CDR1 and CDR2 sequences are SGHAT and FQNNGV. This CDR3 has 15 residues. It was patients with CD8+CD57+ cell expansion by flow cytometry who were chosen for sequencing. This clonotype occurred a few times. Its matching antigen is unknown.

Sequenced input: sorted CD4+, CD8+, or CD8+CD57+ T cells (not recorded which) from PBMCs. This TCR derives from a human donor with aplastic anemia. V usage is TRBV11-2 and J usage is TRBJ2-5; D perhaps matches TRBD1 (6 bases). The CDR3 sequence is CASSLGLGQQETQYF. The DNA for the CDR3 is TGTGCCAGCAGCTTAGGCCTAGGACAGCAAGAGACCCAGTACTTC.